Reported below is one TCR beta chain. Followed longitudinally, the Seattle patients had been enrolled during active infection. This specimen comes from a study of blood T cell repertoires in COVID-19. About the research overall: The samples span acute and convalescent COVID-19 from the United States, Italy and Spain. T cells, B-cell-depleted T cells, or PBMCs provided the cDNA or gDNA that served as material.

As originally analysed: Estimates of nucleated cell counts were drawn from the amplification of reference gene primers. Assay: immunoSEQ multiplex PCR; the TCRdb copy retains only in-frame clones and omits some. That table gives V, J and clone size, and the DNA gave D and trimming. Here the sample spans under 400,000 clones, roughly 87% being singletons. V shed 2 bases and J shed 9 bases, with 17 bases lying between them. Germline V lookup: CDR1 LNHDA, CDR2 SQIVND (reference sequence). This CDR3 is built from 15 residues. This chain connects TRBV19 to TRBJ1-5; D possibly corresponds to TRBD1 (6 bases). The sample consisted of peripheral blood. The sequence derives from a woman aged 55-70 years with COVID-19, enrolled during active disease. CDR3 sequence (DNA): TGTGCCAGTAGTATAAAGACAGGCGGTGATTGGCCCCAGCATTTT. Its protein product is CASSIKTGGDWPQHF.